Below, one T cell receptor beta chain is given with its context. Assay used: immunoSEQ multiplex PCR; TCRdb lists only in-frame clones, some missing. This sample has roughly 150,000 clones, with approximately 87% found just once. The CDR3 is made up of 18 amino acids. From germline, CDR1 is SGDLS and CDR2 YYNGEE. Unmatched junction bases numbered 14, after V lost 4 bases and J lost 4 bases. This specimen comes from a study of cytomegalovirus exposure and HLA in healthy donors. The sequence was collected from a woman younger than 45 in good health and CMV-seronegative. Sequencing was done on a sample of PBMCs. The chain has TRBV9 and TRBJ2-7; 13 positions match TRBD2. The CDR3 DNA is TGTGCCAGCAGCTTTCACCCTTTCGGGACTAGCGGGAAGTACGAGCAGTACTTC. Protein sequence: CASSFHPFGTSGKYEQYF.